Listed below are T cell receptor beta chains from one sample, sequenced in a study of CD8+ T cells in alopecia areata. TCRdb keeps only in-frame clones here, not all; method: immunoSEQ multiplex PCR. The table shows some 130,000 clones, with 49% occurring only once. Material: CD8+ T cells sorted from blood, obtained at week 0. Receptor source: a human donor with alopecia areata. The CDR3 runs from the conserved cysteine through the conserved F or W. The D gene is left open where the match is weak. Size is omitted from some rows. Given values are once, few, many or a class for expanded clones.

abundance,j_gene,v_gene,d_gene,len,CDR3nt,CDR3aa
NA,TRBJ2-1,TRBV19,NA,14,TGTGCCAGTAGTTCTAGCGTCTGGAACAATGAGCAGTTCTTC,CASSSSVWNNEQFF
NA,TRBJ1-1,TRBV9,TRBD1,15,TGTGCCAGCAGCGTAGTTGGACAGGGGAACACTGAAGCTTTCTTT,CASSVVGQGNTEAFF
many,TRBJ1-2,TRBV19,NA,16,TGTGCCAGTAGTATAGACCTCGCGGGGATCCGCTATGGCTACACCTTC,CASSIDLAGIRYGYTF
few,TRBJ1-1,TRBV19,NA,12,TGTGCCAGTAGTATGGAGAACACTGAAGCTTTCTTT,CASSMENTEAFF
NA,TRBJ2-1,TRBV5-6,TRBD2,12,TGTGCCAGCAGCTGGGGACTAGCAGAGCAGTTCTTC,CASSWGLAEQFF
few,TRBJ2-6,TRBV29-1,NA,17,TGCAGCGTTGCCAGCCCGGGACCTAGGCATGGGGCCAACGTCCTGACTTTC,CSVASPGPRHGANVLTF
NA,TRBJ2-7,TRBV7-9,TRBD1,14,TGTGCCAGCAGCCAGGGGGCAACAACCTACGAGCAGTACTTC,CASSQGATTYEQYF
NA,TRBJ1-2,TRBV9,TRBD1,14,TGTGCCAGCAGCGCAGGGACAGGGCCATATGGCTACACCTTC,CASSAGTGPYGYTF
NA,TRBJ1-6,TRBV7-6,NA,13,TGTGCCAGCAGCCCGGGACATCTTTCACCCCTCCACTTT,CASSPGHLSPLHF
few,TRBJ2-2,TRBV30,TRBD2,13,TGTGCCCAACCGGGACTATCAACCGGGGAGCTGTTTTTT,CAQPGLSTGELFF
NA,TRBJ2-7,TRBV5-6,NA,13,TGTGCCAGCAGCCGGAGTTTGAGCTACGAGCAGTACTTC,CASSRSLSYEQYF
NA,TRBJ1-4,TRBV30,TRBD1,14,TGTGCCTGGAGTCAGGGGGCGGGTAATGAAAAACTGTTTTTT,CAWSQGAGNEKLFF
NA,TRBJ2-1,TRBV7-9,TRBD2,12,TGTGCCAGCAGACTAGCGTGGGATGAGCAGTTCTTC,CASRLAWDEQFF
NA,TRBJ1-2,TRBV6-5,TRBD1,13,TGTGCCAGCAGTTTGGCAGGGGGCTTTGGCTACACCTTC,CASSLAGGFGYTF
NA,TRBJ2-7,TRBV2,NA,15,TGTGCCGGACAAAGACTTAACGCAGCGAATTACGAGCAGTACTTC,CAGQRLNAANYEQYF
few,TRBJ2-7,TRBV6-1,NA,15,TGTGCCAGCAGGGAGGATTGGACACCGTCCTACGAGCAGTACTTC,CASREDWTPSYEQYF
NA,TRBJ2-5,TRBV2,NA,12,TGTGCCAGCGGGGGAGACCAAGAGACCCAGTACTTC,CASGGDQETQYF
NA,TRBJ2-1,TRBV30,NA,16,TGTGCCTGGAGTGTAGGGTTTCGAAGCTCCTACAATGAGCAGTTCTTC,CAWSVGFRSSYNEQFF
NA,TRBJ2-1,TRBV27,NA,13,TGTGCCAGCACATCACAGGGTGCAAATGAGCAGTTCTTC,CASTSQGANEQFF
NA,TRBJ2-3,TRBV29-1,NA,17,TGCAGCGTAGCCGGGTCCGACGATAAAGTTAGCACAGATACGCAGTATTTT,CSVAGSDDKVSTDTQYF
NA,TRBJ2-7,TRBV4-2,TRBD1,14,TGTGCCAGCAGCCAAGTTGCAGGGGGCTACGAGCAGTACTTC,CASSQVAGGYEQYF
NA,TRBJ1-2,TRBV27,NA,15,TGTGCCAGCAGTTTATATGACGGAGGTGCCTATGGCTACACCTTC,CASSLYDGGAYGYTF